Shown below are 27 T cell receptor beta chains from a single sample sequenced in a study of post-analysis software for immune sequencing data. Findings and limits, study-wide: There were five or six TRBV segments more frequent in patients than controls, and TRBV5-6, TRBV5-1 and TRBV20-1 were among them.

Incorporated into the TCR beta cDNA libraries were unique molecular identifiers, which served to reduce PCR and sequencing biases. TCRdb ran MiXCR on the PCR reads and lists one entry per CDR3 protein. The repertoire includes about 430,000 distinct CDR3 sequences, about 39% of them detected once, and 6.5% to 8% sits in the top ten. These TCRs' antigens remain unknown. The sequenced sample consisted of blood. The receptors were sampled from a girl aged 2-9 years with multiple sclerosis.

V usage is TRBV28 and J usage is TRBJ2-1, with 7 bases identical to TRBD1. CDR1 and CDR2 (germline): MDHEN, SYDVKM. Trimming at V came to 3 bases and at J to 12 bases, leaving 5 bases not matched to a gene. The length of the CDR3 is 12 residues. In DNA, the CDR3 is TGTGCCAGCAGTTTGGGAAACAGGGGGCAGTTCTTC. It yields the protein CASSLGNRGQFF.

The genes are TRBV20-1 and TRBJ1-4; tentatively, D is TRBD1 (6 bases). Trimming stripped 6 bases from V and 6 bases from J, with 20 bases between. CDR1 is DFQATT, CDR2 SNEGSKA, per germline (reference sequence). CDR3 length equals 15 residues. The CDR3 loop reads CSARDIKGGDEKLFF. CDR3 nucleotide sequence: TGCAGTGCCAGGGACATCAAGGGCGGGGATGAAAAACTGTTTTTT.

The chain has TRBV9 and TRBJ2-7, with TRBD1 matching over 8 bases. The CDR3 length is 13 residues. V shed 3 bases, J shed 4 bases, and the junction held 3 bases outside the gene matches. Germline-derived CDR1 and CDR2 are SGDLS and YYNGEE. The CDR3 here is CASSGGDRYEQYF. The CDR3 DNA is TGTGCCAGCAGCGGAGGGGACAGGTACGAGCAGTACTTC.

J is TRBJ2-1 and V is TRBV15; D might be TRBD1 (5 bases). Germline CDR1 LNHNV, CDR2 YYDKDF (reference sequence). This CDR3 has 13 amino acids. V gave up 1 base and J gave up 9 bases, with 10 bases separating them. The CDR3 region is CATSRVGDGEQFF. DNA for the CDR3: TGTGCCACCAGCAGAGTAGGGGATGGTGAGCAGTTCTTC.

J is TRBJ1-2 and V is TRBV24-1; TRBD1 matches 7 bases. CDR1 and CDR2 from the germline V gene are KGHDR and SFDVKD. The ends lost 1 base at V and 4 bases at J; junction bases unmatched: 2. This CDR3 region has 14 residues. CDR3 sequence: CATSDFDRAYGYTF. The CDR3 DNA reads TGTGCCACCAGTGATTTCGACAGGGCCTATGGCTACACCTTC.

The V and J genes are TRBV7-3 and TRBJ2-7, with D unresolved. Germline lookup yields CDR1 SGHTA and CDR2 FQGTGA. V was trimmed by 2 bases and J by 4 bases, leaving 15 bases between them. The CDR3 length is 15 residues. The CDR3 DNA sequence: TGTGCCAGCAGCTTATTCGGCGACAAGCCTTACGAGCAGTACTTC. Its translation: CASSLFGDKPYEQYF. Together with reference TRBV7-3 and TRBJ2-7, the CDR3 gives the full variable domain: GAGVSQTPSNKVTEKGKYVELRCDPISGHTALYWYRQSLGQGPEFLIYFQGTGAADDSGLPNDRFFAVRPEGSVSTLKIQRTERGDSAVYLCASSLFGDKPYEQYFGPGTRLTVT.

This clonotype was detected once. The genes are TRBV4-3 and TRBJ2-7, with D perhaps TRBD2 (5 bases). The CDR3 is 14 residues long. The germline gives CDR1 LGHNA, CDR2 YSLEER. Trimming took 4 bases from V and 3 from J, leaving 13 bases between them. The CDR3 bases are TGCGCCAGCAGCCGCATGATAGGAGGCTACGAGCAGTACTTC. This translates into CASSRMIGGYEQYF.

V usage is TRBV5-1 and J usage is TRBJ2-5, with 10 bases that match TRBD2. The CDR3 totals 16 residues. The V and J ends lost 1 base and 2 bases, in that order; junction bases with no gene match: 5. The germline V gene encodes CDR1 SGHRS and CDR2 YFSETQ. CDR3 DNA: TGCGCCAGCAGCTTGTTAGCGGGGGGCCTTCAAGAGACCCAGTACTTC. Translation: CASSLLAGGLQETQYF.

The V and J genes are TRBV7-2 and TRBJ2-1; possibly TRBD2 for D (7 bases). Between the trimmed V and J ends, which lost 2 bases and 8 bases, there was a span of 10 bases. This CDR3 is 13 amino acids long. CDR1 is SGHTA and CDR2 is FQGNSA in the germline V gene. CDR3 sequence (DNA): TGTGCCAGCAGCTTACCGGGGGGCTATGAGCAGTTCTTC. Its translation: CASSLPGGYEQFF.

The genes are TRBV5-6 and TRBJ1-4, with 7 positions matching TRBD1. V lost 5 bases, J lost 7 bases, and 8 bases stayed unmatched. The germline gives CDR1 SGHDT, CDR2 YYEEEE. The CDR3 spans 14 residues. The CDR3 is CASRWQGGGEKLFF. In DNA form, the CDR3 reads TGTGCCAGCAGGTGGCAGGGGGGAGGTGAAAAACTGTTTTTT. Filled out from reference TRBV5-6 and TRBJ1-4, the complete variable domain reads DAGVTQSPTHLIKTRGQQVTLRCSPKSGHDTVSWYQQALGQGPQFIFQYYEEEERQRGNFPDRFSGHQFPNYSSELNVNALLLGDSALYLCASRWQGGGEKLFFGSGTQLSVL.

CDR3 bases: TGTGCCAGCAGCTTTGGACAGGCGGCAACTAATGAAAAACTGTTTTTT. Its protein product is CASSFGQAATNEKLFF. V gene TRBV7-8 combines with J gene TRBJ1-4, with 7 bases that match TRBD1. Germline lookup yields CDR1 SGHVS and CDR2 FQNEAQ. The CDR3 is made up of 16 amino acids. V lost 3 bases, J lost 0 bases, and 4 bases stayed unmatched.

This clonotype came up a few times. This sequence joins TRBV7-6 and TRBJ2-3; D is unresolved. This CDR3 is built from 14 residues. Trimming cost V 4 bases and J 0 bases, with 8 bases left between them. Germline V gene lookup returns CDR1 SGHVS and CDR2 FNYEAQ. CDR3 region: CASSSLDSTDTQYF. The DNA for the CDR3 is TGTGCCAGCAGCTCCCTAGATAGCACAGATACGCAGTATTTT. The variable domain in full, with the rest retrieved from reference TRBV7-6 and TRBJ2-3, is GAGVSQSPRYKVTKRGQDVALRCDPISGHVSLYWYRQALGQGPEFLTYFNYEAQQDKSGLPNDRFSAERPEGSISTLTIQRTEQRDSAMYRCASSSLDSTDTQYFGPGTRLTVL.

This clonotype appeared a few times. The chain uses TRBV6-5 and TRBJ2-7, with 10 bases identical to TRBD1. Unmatched junction bases numbered 12, after V lost 4 bases and J lost 12 bases. Germline-derived CDR1 and CDR2 are MNHEY and SVGAGI. This CDR3 region has 14 residues. CDR3 sequence reads: CASSSSGQGRRGYF. CDR3 DNA sequence: TGTGCCAGCAGTTCCTCGGGACAGGGGCGCCGAGGGTACTTC.

The gene calls are TRBV9 and TRBJ2-7; 10 bases are shared with TRBD1. Germline CDR1 reads SGDLS; CDR2 reads YYNGEE. The CDR3 is 15 residues long. Unmatched junction bases numbered 7, after V lost 3 bases and J lost 4 bases. CDR3 coding DNA: TGTGCCAGCAGCGAAAGCCCGGGACAGGGGTACGAGCAGTACTTC. Translated, it gives CASSESPGQGYEQYF.

This clonotype has only a few counts. This rearrangement joins TRBV15 to TRBJ2-7; 7 nucleotides line up with TRBD1. Germline lookup yields CDR1 LNHNV and CDR2 YYDKDF (reference sequence). CDR3 length: 14 residues. The ends lost 2 bases at V and 3 bases at J; junction bases unmatched: 4. The CDR3 here is CATSRRTGYYEQYF. For the CDR3, the DNA is TGTGCCACCAGCAGAAGGACAGGTTACTACGAGCAGTACTTC.

The chain employs TRBV9 and TRBJ1-2; weak D call: TRBD1 (5 bases). CDR3 length: 18 residues. The germline V gene encodes CDR1 SGDLS and CDR2 YYNGEE. Trimming left V 0 bases short and J 3 bases short, with 21 bases between. CDR3 residues: CASSVAPSTGTDDYGYTF. The DNA of the CDR3 is TGTGCCAGCAGCGTAGCCCCCTCGACTGGGACGGATGACTATGGCTACACCTTC.

A word on this clonotype: One base away lies a much larger clone, so this may be a sequencing read error. The rearrangement links TRBV29-1 to TRBJ2-7; no firm D call. This CDR3 contains 13 residues. Germline V CDR1 and CDR2: SQVTM, ANQGSEA. Trimming took off 5 bases at V and 2 bases at J, with 13 bases between the two ends. The chain's CDR3 is CSVTMGSAYEQYF. The CDR3 nucleotides read TGCAGCGTTACTATGGGGTCGGCCTACGAGCAGTACTTC.

This clonotype was seen only a few times. This chain links TRBV20-1 with TRBJ2-5; D may correspond to TRBD1 or TRBD2 (5 bases each). Germline V lookup: CDR1 DFQATT, CDR2 SNEGSKA (reference sequence). The CDR3 spans 14 residues. Trimming cost V 1 base and J 4 bases, with 13 bases left between them. The CDR3 region is CSARVGGRTETQYF. The CDR3 nucleotides are TGCAGTGCTAGAGTTGGGGGTAGGACAGAGACCCAGTACTTC.

The chain recombines TRBV4-1 with TRBJ2-7; D gene unclear. Trimming shortened V by 4 bases and J by 0 bases, and 16 bases separated the two germline ends. The CDR3 length is 16 residues. CDR1 is MGHRA, CDR2 YSYEKL, per germline. The CDR3 sequence is CASSPIPTPRSYEQYF. The DNA for the CDR3 is TGCGCCAGCAGCCCTATACCGACACCACGCTCCTACGAGCAGTACTTC.

This clonotype was found a few times. The chain is built from TRBV5-1 and TRBJ2-1; the match to TRBD2 covers 7 bases. Trimming cost V 0 bases and J 3 bases; bases outside gene matches: 3. From germline, CDR1 is SGHRS and CDR2 YFSETQ. CDR3 size: 15 residues. Written as DNA, the CDR3 is TGCGCCAGCAGCTTGGTCGCTAGCGGCTACAATGAGCAGTTCTTC. It specifies CASSLVASGYNEQFF. The full variable domain, its missing parts supplied by reference TRBV5-1 and TRBJ2-1, is KAGVTQTPRYLIKTRGQQVTLSCSPISGHRSVSWYQQTPGQGLQFLFEYFSETQRNKGNFPGRFSGRQFSNSRSEMNVSTLELGDSALYLCASSLVASGYNEQFFGPGTRLTVL.

As regards this clonotype: The junction departs from the called germline gene at one end, perhaps through a read error. The chain combines TRBV3-1 with TRBJ2-1, with D hard to call. Germline V gene lookup returns CDR1 LGHDT and CDR2 YNNKEL (reference sequence). The CDR3 totals 15 residues. CDR3 nucleotides: TGTGCCAGCTGCCAAAACGGAGACCCCTACAATGAGCAGTTCTTC. This codes for CASCQNGDPYNEQFF.

The genes are TRBV7-2 and TRBJ2-3; perhaps TRBD2 as D (6 bases). CDR3 length: 16 amino acids. CDR1 SGHTA and CDR2 FQGNSA come from the germline V gene. V lost 5 bases, J lost 4 bases, and 19 bases lay in between. The CDR3 coding sequence is TGTGCCAGCAGCAAGGGAATCGGGCGGGGCCCAGATACGCAGTATTTT. Translating it yields CASSKGIGRGPDTQYF.

V and J are TRBV27 and TRBJ1-2, with D hard to call. The CDR3 is 17 residues long. Trimming shortened V by 5 bases and J by 5 bases, and 24 bases separated the two germline ends. Looked up from germline, CDR1 is MNHEY and CDR2 is SMNVEV (reference sequence). CDR3 sequence: CASSPIPGQALQYGYTF. The CDR3 nucleotides read TGTGCCAGCAGTCCAATCCCTGGGCAGGCCTTACAATATGGCTACACCTTC.

The chain is built from TRBV20-1 and TRBJ2-7; maybe TRBD2 (7 bases). Per the germline V gene, CDR1 is DFQATT and CDR2 is SNEGSKA (reference sequence). The V gene lost 5 bases and the J gene lost 2 bases, with 16 bases spanning the gap. The length of the CDR3 is 14 residues. In nucleotides, the CDR3 is TGCAGTGCTCCCGAGGCGGGGGCAACCTACGAGCAGTACTTC. It yields the protein CSAPEAGATYEQYF.

This clonotype was seen only a few times. This chain joins TRBV5-1 and TRBJ1-2; D is uncertain. This CDR3 comprises 13 residues. V lost 1 base and J 5 bases, leaving 9 bases between the germline ends. From germline, CDR1 is SGHRS and CDR2 YFSETQ. The CDR3 DNA follows: TGCGCCAGCAGCTTGTGGTTAGGGTATGGCTACACCTTC. Translated: CASSLWLGYGYTF.

This clonotype was detected a few times. V is TRBV4-3 and J is TRBJ2-7; unclear D gene. CDR1 and CDR2 (germline): LGHNA, YSLEER. V lost 0 bases to trimming and J lost 4 bases, with 10 bases between them. The CDR3 covers 14 residues. CDR3 in DNA: TGCGCCAGCAGCCAAGATGCGGTCGGGTACGAGCAGTACTTC. Residues: CASSQDAVGYEQYF.

The V and J genes are TRBV5-5 and TRBJ2-4; 10 bases agree with TRBD2. Germline trimming cut 0 bases from V and 1 base from J; bases unmatched to any gene: 4. Germline values: CDR1 SGHKS, CDR2 YYEKEE (reference sequence). The CDR3 extends over 17 amino acids. CDR3 loop: CASSLAYSGGAKNIQYF. The CDR3 DNA reads as TGTGCCAGCAGCTTGGCCTATAGCGGGGGGGCCAAAAACATTCAGTACTTC.